This T cell receptor beta chain was captured by sequencing in a study of blood T cell repertoires in COVID-19. The germline V gene encodes CDR1 SGHNT and CDR2 YYREEE (reference sequence). This CDR3 spans 16 amino acids. Losses at the gene ends were 6 bases for V and 2 bases for J; bases not matched to a gene: 14. Using immunoSEQ multiplex PCR, the repertoire was profiled, and TCRdb retains in-frame clones only, with some absent. The table lists hundreds of thousands of clones, around 83% of them singletons, with around 5% in the top ten. V usage is TRBV5-4 and J usage is TRBJ2-7; 7 nucleotides align to TRBD2. The sequenced sample was PBMCs or T cells enriched from blood (not recorded which). This TCR came from a man aged 35 to 55 who had been exposed to COVID-19. The chain's CDR3 is CASNRTMTSGAYEQYF. The CDR3, as DNA: TGTGCCAGCAACAGGACTATGACCAGCGGGGCCTACGAGCAGTACTTC.